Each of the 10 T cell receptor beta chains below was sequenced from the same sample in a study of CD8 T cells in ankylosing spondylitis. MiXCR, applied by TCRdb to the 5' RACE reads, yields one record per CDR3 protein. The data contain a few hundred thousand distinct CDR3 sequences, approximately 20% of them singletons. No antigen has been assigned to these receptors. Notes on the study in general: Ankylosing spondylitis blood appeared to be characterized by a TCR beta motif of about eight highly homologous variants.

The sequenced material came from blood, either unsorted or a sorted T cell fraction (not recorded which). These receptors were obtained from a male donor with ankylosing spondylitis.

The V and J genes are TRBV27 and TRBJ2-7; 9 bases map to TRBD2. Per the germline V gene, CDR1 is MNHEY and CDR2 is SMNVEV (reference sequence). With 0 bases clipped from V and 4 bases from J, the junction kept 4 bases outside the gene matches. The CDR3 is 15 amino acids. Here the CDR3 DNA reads TGTGCCAGCAGTTTATCTTTAGCGGGAGTATACGAGCAGTACTTC. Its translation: CASSLSLAGVYEQYF.

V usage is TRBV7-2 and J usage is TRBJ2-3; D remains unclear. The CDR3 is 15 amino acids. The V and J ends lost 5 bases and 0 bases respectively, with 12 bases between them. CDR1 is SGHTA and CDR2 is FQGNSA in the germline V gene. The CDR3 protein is CASSQSRASTDTQYF. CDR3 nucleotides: TGTGCCAGCAGCCAATCTAGAGCTAGCACAGATACGCAGTATTTT.

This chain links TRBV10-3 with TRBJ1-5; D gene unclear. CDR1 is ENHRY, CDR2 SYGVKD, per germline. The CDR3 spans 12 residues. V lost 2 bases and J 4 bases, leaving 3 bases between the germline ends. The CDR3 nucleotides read TGTGCCATCAGTGAGGGAAATCAGCCCCAGCATTTT. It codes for CAISEGNQPQHF.

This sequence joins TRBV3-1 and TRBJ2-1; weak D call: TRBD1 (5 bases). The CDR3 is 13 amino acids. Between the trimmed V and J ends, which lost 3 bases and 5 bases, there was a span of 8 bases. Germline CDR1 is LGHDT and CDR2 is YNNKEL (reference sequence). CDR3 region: CASSHLTDNEQFF. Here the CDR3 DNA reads TGTGCCAGCAGCCACCTGACAGACAATGAGCAGTTCTTC.

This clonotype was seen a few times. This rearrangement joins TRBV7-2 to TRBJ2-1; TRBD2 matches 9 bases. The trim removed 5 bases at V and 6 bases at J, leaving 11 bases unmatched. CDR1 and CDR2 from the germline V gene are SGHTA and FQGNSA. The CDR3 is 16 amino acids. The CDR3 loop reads CASSVVAGAGFNEQFF. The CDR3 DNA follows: TGTGCCAGCAGCGTCGTAGCGGGAGCTGGATTCAATGAGCAGTTCTTC.

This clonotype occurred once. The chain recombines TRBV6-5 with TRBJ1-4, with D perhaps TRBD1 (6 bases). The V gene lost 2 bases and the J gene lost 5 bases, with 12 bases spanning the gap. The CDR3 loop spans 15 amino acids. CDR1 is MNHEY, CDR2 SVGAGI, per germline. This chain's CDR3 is CASSYQGRRNEKLFF. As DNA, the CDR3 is TGTGCCAGCAGTTACCAGGGGAGGCGGAATGAAAAACTGTTTTTT.

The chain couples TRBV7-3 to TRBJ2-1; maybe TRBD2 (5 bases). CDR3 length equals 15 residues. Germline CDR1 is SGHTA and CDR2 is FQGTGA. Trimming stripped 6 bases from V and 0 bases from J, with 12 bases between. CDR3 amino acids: CASSLLAISYNEQFF. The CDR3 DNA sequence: TGTGCCAGCAGTCTGCTAGCCATCTCCTACAATGAGCAGTTCTTC.

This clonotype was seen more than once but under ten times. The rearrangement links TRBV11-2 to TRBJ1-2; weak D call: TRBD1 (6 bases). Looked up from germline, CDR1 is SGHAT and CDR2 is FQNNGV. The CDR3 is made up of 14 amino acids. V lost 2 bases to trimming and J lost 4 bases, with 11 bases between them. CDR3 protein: CASSLTRQAYGYTF. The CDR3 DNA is TGTGCCAGCAGCTTAACCAGACAGGCCTATGGCTACACCTTC.

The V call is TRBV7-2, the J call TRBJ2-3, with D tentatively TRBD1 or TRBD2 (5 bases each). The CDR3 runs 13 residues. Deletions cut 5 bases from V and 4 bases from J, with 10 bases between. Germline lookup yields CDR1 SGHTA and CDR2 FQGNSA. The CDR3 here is CASSHRTSDTQYF. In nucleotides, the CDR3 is TGTGCCAGCAGCCACAGGACTTCAGATACGCAGTATTTT.

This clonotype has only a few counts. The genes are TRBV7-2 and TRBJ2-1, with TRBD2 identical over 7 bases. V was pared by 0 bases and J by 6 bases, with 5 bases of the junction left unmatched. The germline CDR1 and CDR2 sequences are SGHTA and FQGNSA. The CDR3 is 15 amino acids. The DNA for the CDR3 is TGTGCCAGCAGCTTAGCCGGGACTACCACCAATGAGCAGTTCTTC. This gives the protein CASSLAGTTTNEQFF. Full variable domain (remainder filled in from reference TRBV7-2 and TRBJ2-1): GAGVSQSPSNKVTEKGKDVELRCDPISGHTALYWYRQSLGQGLEFLIYFQGNSAPDKSGLPSDRFSAERTGGSVSTLTIQRTQQEDSAVYLCASSLAGTTTNEQFFGPGTRLTVL.